This T cell receptor (beta chain) was captured by sequencing in a study of shared clonotypes between healthy human individuals. Study-level findings and limits: The four-donor shared clonotypes exceeded non-shared clonotypes in generation probability, with non-shared ones scoring lower. Having only a few donors restricted how much genetic and exposure-history diversity was captured.

Clones were read by immunoSEQ multiplex PCR, and TCRdb kept only the in-frame ones, dropping some. Of 850,000 to 1,200,000 clones listed, about 80% are singletons. This clone was detected only a few times. The antigen remains undetermined. CDR1 and CDR2 (germline): SGDLS, YYNGEE. This CDR3 comprises 13 residues. V was clipped by 4 bases and J by 5 bases, with 12 bases between them. This chain connects TRBV9 to TRBJ1-1; unclear D gene. The receptor was derived from a man aged 18 to 29 in good health. Sequencing input: memory CD4+ T cells sorted from blood. As to subset: CD45RA-negative fraction. CDR3 bases: TGTGCCAGCAGCCTATCCGGAGGGACTGAAGCTTTCTTT. Its translation: CASSLSGGTEAFF.